These T cell receptor beta chains were read from a single sample in a study of regulatory T cells in long-lasting Graves disease. TCRdb recomputed calls from the multiplex PCR reads with MiXCR, one row per CDR3 protein. This sample yields 390,000 or so distinct CDR3 sequences, of which approximately 10% are seen a single time; about 19% belongs to the top ten. The sample also formed part of further work on T cells in Graves' hyperthyroidism and ophthalmopathy.

Sequencing was performed on peripheral blood mononuclear cells (PBMCs), taken at new diagnosis, from a patient treated with antithyroid drugs. Receptors originate from a young woman with Graves disease. Each CDR3 is given with its conserved first and last residue. A D gene is named only where the DNA matches it firmly. A row's size may be missing; if present it is once, few, many or a size class.

cdr3_nt: TGTGCCACCAATCCGGGGAGTAACAATGAGCAGTTCTTC; cdr3_aa: CATNPGSNNEQFF; cdr3_length: 13; d_call: .; clone_size: few; j_call: TRBJ2-1; v_call: TRBV2
cdr3_nt: TGTACCAGCAGTGACTTAGAGGGGACAGATACGCAGTATTTT; cdr3_aa: CTSSDLEGTDTQYF; cdr3_length: 14; d_call: .; clone_size: many; j_call: TRBJ2-3; v_call: TRBV6-1
cdr3_nt: TGCAGTGCTATATCGGAGCCTGGCAATCAGCCCCAGCATTTT; cdr3_aa: CSAISEPGNQPQHF; cdr3_length: 14; d_call: .; clone_size: .; j_call: TRBJ1-5; v_call: TRBV20-1
cdr3_nt: TGTGCCAGCAGTTTATGGCGGCAGGGTTTGTTCTTC; cdr3_aa: CASSLWRQGLFF; cdr3_length: 12; d_call: .; clone_size: .; j_call: TRBJ2-1; v_call: TRBV28
cdr3_nt: TGTGCCAGCAGTCCAACCCCGGACAGTCAGTGGTGGAACAATCAGCCCCAGCATTTT; cdr3_aa: CASSPTPDSQWWNNQPQHF; cdr3_length: 19; d_call: .; clone_size: many; j_call: TRBJ1-5; v_call: TRBV6-2/TRBV6-3
cdr3_nt: TGTGCCAGCAGTGAGGCACCGGGGAGCGGGACTGAAGCTTTCTTT; cdr3_aa: CASSEAPGSGTEAFF; cdr3_length: 15; d_call: .; clone_size: many; j_call: TRBJ1-1; v_call: TRBV2
cdr3_nt: TGTGCCAGCAGCTTAGTACCGGGGGCCGTCCCTGAAGCTTTCTTT; cdr3_aa: CASSLVPGAVPEAFF; cdr3_length: 15; d_call: .; clone_size: many; j_call: TRBJ1-1; v_call: TRBV7-3
cdr3_nt: TGTGCCAGCAGTTTCCGACAGGGGGTTAACACTGAAGCTTTCTTT; cdr3_aa: CASSFRQGVNTEAFF; cdr3_length: 15; d_call: TRBD1; clone_size: many; j_call: TRBJ1-1; v_call: TRBV27
cdr3_nt: TGTGCCAGCAGCTTTGTCCCTAGCGGGAGCTACGAGCAGTACTTC; cdr3_aa: CASSFVPSGSYEQYF; cdr3_length: 15; d_call: TRBD2; clone_size: many; j_call: TRBJ2-7; v_call: TRBV5-5
cdr3_nt: TGTGCCTGGAGTCTGACTAGCACTAGCACAGATACGCAGTATTTT; cdr3_aa: CAWSLTSTSTDTQYF; cdr3_length: 15; d_call: TRBD2; clone_size: .; j_call: TRBJ2-3; v_call: TRBV30
cdr3_nt: TGTGCCAGCAGCCCAACAGCGGTGGTTATGAACACTGAAGCTTTCTTT; cdr3_aa: CASSPTAVVMNTEAFF; cdr3_length: 16; d_call: .; clone_size: .; j_call: TRBJ1-1; v_call: TRBV7-9
cdr3_nt: TGTGCCAGCAGCCTCGTAGACAGGGAGAGAGTCCTGTTTTTT; cdr3_aa: CASSLVDRERVLFF; cdr3_length: 14; d_call: TRBD1; clone_size: few; j_call: TRBJ1-4; v_call: TRBV4-2
cdr3_nt: TGTGCCAGCACGACATACCGGGGGTTAAGTCAGCCCCAGCATTTT; cdr3_aa: CASTTYRGLSQPQHF; cdr3_length: 15; d_call: .; clone_size: many; j_call: TRBJ1-5; v_call: TRBV12-3/TRBV12-4
cdr3_nt: TGCGCCAGCAGCCACCCACCGACAGGTTCCTCTGGGGCCAACGTCCTGACTTTC; cdr3_aa: CASSHPPTGSSGANVLTF; cdr3_length: 18; d_call: .; clone_size: .; j_call: TRBJ2-6; v_call: TRBV4-1
cdr3_nt: TGCAGTGCTAGCTCCCGGACTAGCGGGAACACAGATACGCAGTATTTT; cdr3_aa: CSASSRTSGNTDTQYF; cdr3_length: 16; d_call: TRBD2; clone_size: many; j_call: TRBJ2-3; v_call: TRBV20-1
cdr3_nt: TGCAGTGCTAGAGATCTTAGCGGGAAACCTTATAGCTCCTACAATGAGCAGTTCTTC; cdr3_aa: CSARDLSGKPYSSYNEQFF; cdr3_length: 19; d_call: TRBD2; clone_size: many; j_call: TRBJ2-1; v_call: TRBV20-1
cdr3_nt: TGTGCCAGCAGCCAGAGAGGCAGGGAGGACCACACAGATACGCAGTATTTT; cdr3_aa: CASSQRGREDHTDTQYF; cdr3_length: 17; d_call: .; clone_size: many; j_call: TRBJ2-3; v_call: TRBV7-9
cdr3_nt: TGTGCCAGCCTTAGGGGGAGCCCGGGCTGGGGGAGCGCTGAAGCTTTCTTT; cdr3_aa: CASLRGSPGWGSAEAFF; cdr3_length: 17; d_call: .; clone_size: few; j_call: TRBJ1-1; v_call: TRBV6-1
cdr3_nt: TGTGCCAGCAGTTACTCATGGGGGGGCACTGAAGCTTTCTTT; cdr3_aa: CASSYSWGGTEAFF; cdr3_length: 14; d_call: .; clone_size: many; j_call: TRBJ1-1; v_call: TRBV6-2/TRBV6-3
cdr3_nt: TGTGCCAGCAGCCGGGACAGGGGGCGGTTGTTAAGTCAGCCCCAGCATTTT; cdr3_aa: CASSRDRGRLLSQPQHF; cdr3_length: 17; d_call: TRBD1; clone_size: many; j_call: TRBJ1-5; v_call: TRBV6-2/TRBV6-3
cdr3_nt: TGTGCCAGCAGTTACTCGAGGGCACAAGAGACCCAGTACTTC; cdr3_aa: CASSYSRAQETQYF; cdr3_length: 14; d_call: .; clone_size: .; j_call: TRBJ2-5; v_call: TRBV6-5
cdr3_nt: TGTGCCAGCAGCGAGGACAGGGGGCGCTACTATGGCTACACCTTC; cdr3_aa: CASSEDRGRYYGYTF; cdr3_length: 15; d_call: TRBD1; clone_size: many; j_call: TRBJ1-2; v_call: TRBV7-2
cdr3_nt: TGTGCCTGGAGCGCAACAGGGGGGTATTCACCCCTCCACTTT; cdr3_aa: CAWSATGGYSPLHF; cdr3_length: 14; d_call: TRBD1; clone_size: many; j_call: TRBJ1-6; v_call: TRBV30
cdr3_nt: TGTGCCAGCTATGACAGGGGTGACACCGGGGAGCTGTTTTTT; cdr3_aa: CASYDRGDTGELFF; cdr3_length: 14; d_call: TRBD1; clone_size: many; j_call: TRBJ2-2; v_call: TRBV6-1
cdr3_nt: TGCAGTGCTAGCAACAGGGGGCTTGGCACTGAAGCTTTCTTT; cdr3_aa: CSASNRGLGTEAFF; cdr3_length: 14; d_call: TRBD1; clone_size: many; j_call: TRBJ1-1; v_call: TRBV20-1
cdr3_nt: TGTGCCAGCAGCGTATCCGGGACGTCGAGAAGGAACACTGAAGCTTTCTTT; cdr3_aa: CASSVSGTSRRNTEAFF; cdr3_length: 17; d_call: .; clone_size: few; j_call: TRBJ1-1; v_call: TRBV7-9
cdr3_nt: TGTGCCACCAGACAGGGCGGACGCTACGAGCAGTACTTC; cdr3_aa: CATRQGGRYEQYF; cdr3_length: 13; d_call: TRBD1; clone_size: many; j_call: TRBJ2-7; v_call: TRBV28
cdr3_nt: TGTGCCACCAGCAGAGAGGGCAGGGGGAATCAGCCCCAGCATTTT; cdr3_aa: CATSREGRGNQPQHF; cdr3_length: 15; d_call: TRBD1; clone_size: many; j_call: TRBJ1-5; v_call: TRBV15
cdr3_nt: TGCGCCAGCAGCCAGGCAGGTCAGACAGATACGCAGTATTTT; cdr3_aa: CASSQAGQTDTQYF; cdr3_length: 14; d_call: .; clone_size: few; j_call: TRBJ2-3; v_call: TRBV4-1
cdr3_nt: TGTGCCAGCACGACTTTAGCGGGGGATGACTACGAGCAGTACTTC; cdr3_aa: CASTTLAGDDYEQYF; cdr3_length: 15; d_call: TRBD2; clone_size: many; j_call: TRBJ2-7; v_call: TRBV6-1
cdr3_nt: TGTGCCAGCAGTTTCGAGGGGGTCCACGAGCAGTACTTC; cdr3_aa: CASSFEGVHEQYF; cdr3_length: 13; d_call: .; clone_size: .; j_call: TRBJ2-7; v_call: TRBV6-5
cdr3_nt: TGTGCCAGCAGCCCTAAGGTTCTAGCGGGGGGTAGATACAATGAGCAGTTCTTC; cdr3_aa: CASSPKVLAGGRYNEQFF; cdr3_length: 18; d_call: TRBD2; clone_size: many; j_call: TRBJ2-1; v_call: TRBV9
cdr3_nt: TGTGCCAGCAGTTTAAGGGGGACCGGCGGGAGAAATGAGCAGTTCTTC; cdr3_aa: CASSLRGTGGRNEQFF; cdr3_length: 16; d_call: .; clone_size: many; j_call: TRBJ2-1; v_call: TRBV12-3/TRBV12-4
cdr3_nt: TGCAGTGCTAGAGTGCAGGTCCCTTTGAGTGGAAACACCATATATTTT; cdr3_aa: CSARVQVPLSGNTIYF; cdr3_length: 16; d_call: .; clone_size: many; j_call: TRBJ1-3; v_call: TRBV20-1
cdr3_nt: TGCAGTGCTCGACGGGGGAGACGCAGTAATGAGCAGTTCTTC; cdr3_aa: CSARRGRRSNEQFF; cdr3_length: 14; d_call: .; clone_size: many; j_call: TRBJ2-1; v_call: TRBV20-1
cdr3_nt: TGTGCCAGCATGGCGGGCTACTCCTACAATGAGCAGTTCTTC; cdr3_aa: CASMAGYSYNEQFF; cdr3_length: 14; d_call: .; clone_size: many; j_call: TRBJ2-1; v_call: TRBV7-2
cdr3_nt: TGTGCCAGCAGCTTAGGCGGGGGGGGGGGCGAGCAGTACTTC; cdr3_aa: CASSLGGGGGEQYF; cdr3_length: 14; d_call: TRBD2; clone_size: .; j_call: TRBJ2-7; v_call: TRBV7-6